Sequencing of this T cell receptor beta chain was carried out in a study of cytomegalovirus exposure and HLA in healthy donors. The germline V and J ends were trimmed by 1 base and 0 bases, with 6 bases remaining between them. In germline, CDR1 is KGHSH, CDR2 LQKENI. The CDR3 spans 14 residues. Libraries were prepared by immunoSEQ multiplex PCR; TCRdb keeps only in-frame clonotypes and omits some of them. This repertoire shows 90,000 to 120,000 clones, approximately 96% found once; its top ten account for about 0.7%. Study results and caveats: Among TCR beta chains, those listed as cytomegalovirus-associated numbered around 180.

A note on this clone: Its antigen remains unknown.

V is TRBV18 and J is TRBJ2-5, with no clear D. The TCR comes from a young woman in good health and CMV-seronegative. Sequenced input: PBMCs. The CDR3 bases are TGTGCCAGCTCACCACTTAGCAACCAAGAGACCCAGTACTTC. This sequence encodes CASSPLSNQETQYF.